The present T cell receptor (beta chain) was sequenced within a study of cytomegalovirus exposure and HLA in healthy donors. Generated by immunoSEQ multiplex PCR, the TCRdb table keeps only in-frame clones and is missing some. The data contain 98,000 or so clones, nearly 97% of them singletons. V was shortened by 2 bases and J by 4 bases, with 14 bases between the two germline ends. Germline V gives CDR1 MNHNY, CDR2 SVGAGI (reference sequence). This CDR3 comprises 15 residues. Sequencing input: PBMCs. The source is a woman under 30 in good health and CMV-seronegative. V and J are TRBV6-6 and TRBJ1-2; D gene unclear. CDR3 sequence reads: CASSYESPPGYGYTF. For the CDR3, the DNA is TGTGCCAGCAGTTACGAATCCCCGCCGGGCTATGGCTACACCTTC.